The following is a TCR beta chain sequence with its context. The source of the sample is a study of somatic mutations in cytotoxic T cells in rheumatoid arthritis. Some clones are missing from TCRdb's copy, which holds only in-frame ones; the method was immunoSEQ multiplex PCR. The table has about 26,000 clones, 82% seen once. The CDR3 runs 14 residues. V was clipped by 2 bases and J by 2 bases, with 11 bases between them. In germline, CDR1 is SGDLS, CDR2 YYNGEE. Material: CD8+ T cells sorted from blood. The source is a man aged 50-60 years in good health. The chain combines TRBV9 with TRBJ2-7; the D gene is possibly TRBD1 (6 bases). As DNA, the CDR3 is TGTGCCAGCAGCGTGGGGGACACCCCCTACGAGCAGTACTTC. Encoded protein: CASSVGDTPYEQYF.